This TCR beta chain appears in the sequencing data of a study of T cells in Graves' hyperthyroidism and ophthalmopathy. Newly diagnosed patients aged 18 to 65 had hyperthyroidism of under 2 months' duration. Source material for PBMCs was over 8 ml fresh peripheral blood. RNA transcripts were the template for amplifying TCR beta CDR3 regions. HTBI primers were employed in a first-round RT-PCR of the TCR CDR3. TCRdb processed the multiplex PCR reads anew with MiXCR; each CDR3 protein has one entry. The sample holds fewer than 700,000 distinct CDR3 sequences, around 16% seen once. The table lists this clonotype with a few counts. CDR3 size: 14 residues. Germline V gene lookup returns CDR1 SGHTA and CDR2 FQGTGA. V was clipped by 2 bases and J by 4 bases, with 11 bases between them.

The specimen was blood. The J gene is TRBJ2-5, the V gene TRBV7-3, with D perhaps TRBD1 or TRBD2 (5 bases each). The sequence was collected from a woman under 40 with Graves' hyperthyroidism. CDR3: CASSLGGLGETQYF. CDR3 nucleotides: TGTGCCAGCAGCTTAGGGGGTTTAGGAGAGACCCAGTACTTC.